The source of this T cell receptor beta chain is a study of blood T cell repertoires in COVID-19. Study processing details: Quantification of nucleated cells was approximated via reference gene primer amplification. Assay: immunoSEQ multiplex PCR; the TCRdb copy retains only in-frame clones and omits some. The V and J calls and clone size come from that table; D and trimming were worked out from the DNA. The sample holds over 150,000 clones, around 79% seen once. Trimming took 0 bases from V and 7 from J, leaving 13 bases between them. Germline V lookup: CDR1 KGHSH, CDR2 LQKENI. The CDR3 contains 15 residues.

The sequence came from a man aged 80 or over with acute or convalescent COVID-19. The sequencing input was peripheral blood. J is TRBJ1-5 and V is TRBV18; D possibly corresponds to TRBD1 (5 bases). CDR3 nucleotide sequence: TGTGCCAGCTCACCACCGGGCAGCGGGGGACAGCCCCAGCATTTT. As protein: CASSPPGSGGQPQHF.